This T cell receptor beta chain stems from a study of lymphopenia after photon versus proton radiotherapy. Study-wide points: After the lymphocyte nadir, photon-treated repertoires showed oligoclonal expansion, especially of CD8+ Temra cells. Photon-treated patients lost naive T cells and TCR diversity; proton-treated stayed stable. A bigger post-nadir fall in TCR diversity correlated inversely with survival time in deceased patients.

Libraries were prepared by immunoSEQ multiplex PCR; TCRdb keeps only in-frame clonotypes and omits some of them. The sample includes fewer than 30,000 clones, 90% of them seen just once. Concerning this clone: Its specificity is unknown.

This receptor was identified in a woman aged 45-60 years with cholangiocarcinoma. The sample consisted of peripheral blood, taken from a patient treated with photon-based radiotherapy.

DNA of the CDR3: TGTGCCAGCAGCTTAGAAGTGGGAAGGTCCTACAATGAGCAGTTCTTC. Its translation: CASSLEVGRSYNEQFF. The chain combines TRBV7-8 with TRBJ2-1, with unresolved D. This CDR3 has 16 residues. The V and J ends lost 1 base and 1 base respectively, with 11 bases between them. CDR1 is SGHVS and CDR2 is FQNEAQ in the germline V gene.